This is a list of T cell receptor beta chains from one sample in a study of OX40 agonist ivuxolimab in advanced cancers. Clones were sequenced by immunoSEQ multiplex PCR, and TCRdb holds only the in-frame ones, with some missing. This table has tens of thousands of clones, 88% appearing once. The specimen comprised CD4+ or CD8+ T cells sorted from blood, sampled in a trial of the OX40 agonist ivuxolimab. The receptors come from an adult with an advanced solid tumor such as melanoma, head and neck, liver or kidney cancer. Each CDR3 is given without its conserved first and last residue.

ASSQGGERAYGYT | TRBJ1-2 | TRBV14
ASSRQSNEQF | TRBJ2-1 | TRBV18
ASSTGAGQNTEAF | TRBJ1-1 | TRBV5-1
ASSPSGPAANEKLF | TRBJ1-4 | TRBV28
ASSEGFAEAF | TRBJ1-1 | TRBV18
ASRLSGGQTNSPLH | TRBJ1-6 | TRBV28
ASSLGPSPLH | TRBJ1-6 | TRBV13
ASSRTVFSYNSPLH | TRBJ1-6 | TRBV21-1
ASSLTVISYNSPLH | TRBJ1-6 | TRBV7-2
ASSFGRAYEQY | TRBJ2-7 | TRBV6-5
ASSIVGTGFDEQF | TRBJ2-1 | TRBV19
ASTRGARENTEAF | TRBJ1-1 | TRBV5-6
ASSQVNTEAF | TRBJ1-1 | TRBV14
ASSALGFDYGYT | TRBJ1-2 | TRBV5-4
LGRVNTEAF | TRBJ1-1 | TRBV20-1
ASSLYTGTGSYEQY | TRBJ2-7 | TRBV11-2
ASSMGTHNEQF | TRBJ2-1 | TRBV19
ASSFVGTSGLNEQF | TRBJ2-1 | TRBV27
ASSQDEGIQETQY | TRBJ2-5 | TRBV4-2
ASSTLQGFGNTIY | TRBJ1-3 | TRBV27
ASSSGTGNEKLF | TRBJ1-4 | TRBV7-8
ASSIPARYNEQF | TRBJ2-1 | TRBV19
AISGASPSTNEQF | TRBJ2-1 | TRBV10-3
ASSSRTSGTYNEQF | TRBJ2-1 | TRBV27
ASSQESWGGETQY | TRBJ2-5 | TRBV4-3
ASSWTGGSYEQY | TRBJ2-7 | TRBV28
ASSYGQGSGTGELF | TRBJ2-2 | TRBV6-5
ASAEGGSEAF | TRBJ1-1 | TRBV6-1
AHGRDSSYNEQF | TRBJ2-1 | TRBV30
SVFGTEAF | TRBJ1-1 | TRBV29-1
SVDRVDGYT | TRBJ1-2 | TRBV29-1
ASSARGSRWETQY | TRBJ2-5 | TRBV6-5
ASSSNVLEGNEQF | TRBJ2-1 | TRBV7-9
ASSPDIGADTQY | TRBJ2-3 | TRBV9
AIRGEAPEAF | TRBJ1-1 | TRBV10-3
ASSLVGTGSDTQY | TRBJ2-3 | TRBV11-2
ASSLVVGGDEQY | TRBJ2-7 | TRBV7-6
ASSFSGTESSYEQY | TRBJ2-7 | TRBV28
ASSYDESGNTIY | TRBJ1-3 | TRBV28
ASRLDPCPYEQY | TRBJ2-7 | TRBV12-2
ASSLYDRGIYEQY | TRBJ2-7 | TRBV7-9
ASTDPRGYYEQY | TRBJ2-7 | TRBV6-6
ASSPLGNTGELF | TRBJ2-2 | TRBV27
ASSLDGRPSDYGYT | TRBJ1-2 | TRBV5-4
ASSVGLAAYNEQF | TRBJ2-1 | TRBV9
ASSNGNEKLF | TRBJ1-4 | TRBV10-2
ASSLEPRLAGGTGELF | TRBJ2-2 | TRBV11-3
ASSYPRDGSYEQY | TRBJ2-7 | TRBV6-5
ASSFFGISVGNTEAF | TRBJ1-1 | TRBV28
ASSIGSLPVAF | TRBJ1-1 | TRBV19
ASSPDPGLAGPPY | TRBJ2-5 | TRBV6-5